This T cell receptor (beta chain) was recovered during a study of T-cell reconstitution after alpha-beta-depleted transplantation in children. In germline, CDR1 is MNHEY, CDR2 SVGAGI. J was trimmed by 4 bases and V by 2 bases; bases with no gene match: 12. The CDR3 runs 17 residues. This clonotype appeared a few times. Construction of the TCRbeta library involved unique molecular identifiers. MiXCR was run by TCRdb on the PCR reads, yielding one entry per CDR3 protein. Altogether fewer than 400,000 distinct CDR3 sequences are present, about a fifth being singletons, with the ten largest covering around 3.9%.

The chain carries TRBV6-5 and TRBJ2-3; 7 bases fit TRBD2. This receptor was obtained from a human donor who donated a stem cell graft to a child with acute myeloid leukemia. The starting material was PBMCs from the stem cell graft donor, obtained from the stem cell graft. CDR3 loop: CASSYPVVAGAPDTQYF. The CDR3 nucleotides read TGTGCCAGCAGTTACCCCGTAGTTGCGGGAGCGCCAGATACGCAGTATTTT.